This TCR beta chain was recovered during a study of shared clonotypes between healthy human individuals. Remarks on this clone: Its antigen is unknown.

Study-level findings and limits: Memory subsets had estimated richness that was generally smaller than that of naive subsets.

CD45RA-negative memory and CD45RA+ naive subsets were split from the CD4+ cells. Some clones are missing from TCRdb's copy, which holds only in-frame ones; the method was immunoSEQ multiplex PCR. The data contain around 750,000 clones, around 67% of them singletons. Material for sequencing was memory CD4+ T cells sorted from blood. Subset meaning: CD45RA-negative fraction. This TCR derives from a young woman in good health.

For the CDR3, the DNA is TGTGCCAGCAGCTTGGAGTTAGGTGGACTAGCGGGAGCCATTCAGTACTTC. This translates into CASSLELGGLAGAIQYF. The chain combines TRBV5-4 with TRBJ2-4; TRBD2 agrees at 13 bases. With V trimmed by 0 bases and J by 9 bases, 9 bases remained unmatched. The length of the CDR3 is 17 residues. Germline CDR1 SGHNT, CDR2 YYREEE (reference sequence). Full variable domain (outside the CDR3, taken from reference TRBV5-4 and TRBJ2-4): ETGVTQSPTHLIKTRGQQVTLRCSSQSGHNTVSWYQQALGQGPQFIFQYYREEENGRGNFPPRFSGLQFPNYSSELNVNALELDDSALYLCASSLELGGLAGAIQYFGAGTRLSVL.